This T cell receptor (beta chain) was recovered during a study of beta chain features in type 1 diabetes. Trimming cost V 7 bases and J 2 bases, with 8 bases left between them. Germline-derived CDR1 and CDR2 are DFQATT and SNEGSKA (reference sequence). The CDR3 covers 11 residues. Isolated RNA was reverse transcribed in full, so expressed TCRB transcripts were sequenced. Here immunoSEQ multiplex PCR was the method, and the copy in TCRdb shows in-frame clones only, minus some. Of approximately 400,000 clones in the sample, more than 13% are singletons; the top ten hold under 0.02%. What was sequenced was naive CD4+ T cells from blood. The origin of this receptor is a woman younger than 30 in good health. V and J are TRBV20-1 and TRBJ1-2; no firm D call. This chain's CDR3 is CSGQANYGYTF. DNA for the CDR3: TGCAGTGGTCAGGCGAACTATGGCTACACCTTC.